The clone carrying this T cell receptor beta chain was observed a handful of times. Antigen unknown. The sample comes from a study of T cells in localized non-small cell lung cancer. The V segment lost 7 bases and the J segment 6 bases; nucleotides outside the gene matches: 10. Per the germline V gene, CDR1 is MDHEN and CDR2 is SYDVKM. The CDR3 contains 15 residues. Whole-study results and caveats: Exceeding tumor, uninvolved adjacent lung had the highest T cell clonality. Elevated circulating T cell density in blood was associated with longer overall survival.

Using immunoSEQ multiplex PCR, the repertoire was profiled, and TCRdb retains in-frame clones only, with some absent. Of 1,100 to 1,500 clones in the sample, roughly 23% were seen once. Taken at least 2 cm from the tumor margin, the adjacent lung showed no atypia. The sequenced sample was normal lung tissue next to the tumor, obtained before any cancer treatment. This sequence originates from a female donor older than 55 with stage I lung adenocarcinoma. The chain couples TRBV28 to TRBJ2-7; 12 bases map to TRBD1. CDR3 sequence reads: CASNLAGTGGREQYF. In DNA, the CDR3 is TGTGCCAGCAACCTCGCCGGGACAGGGGGCCGCGAGCAGTACTTC.